These 9 T cell receptor beta chains came from one sample sequenced in a study of PD-1 blockade in classical Hodgkin lymphoma. TCRdb's table, derived via immunoSEQ multiplex PCR, lists solely in-frame clones and lacks some. The repertoire holds tens of thousands of clones, about three quarters seen once, with around 15% in the top ten. No patient escaped relapse after autologous stem cell transplantation, and brentuximab vedotin exposure varied. Specimen: peripheral blood mononuclear cells (PBMCs), collected at baseline. Source of these receptors: a human donor with classical Hodgkin lymphoma.

The chain links TRBV6-6 to TRBJ2-7; D is ambiguous. Trimming stripped 0 bases from V and 2 bases from J, with 8 bases between. CDR1 is MNHNY, CDR2 SVGAGI, per germline (reference sequence). The CDR3 length is 14 residues. Here the CDR3 reads CASSYSVVAYEQYF. CDR3 nucleotide sequence: TGTGCCAGCAGTTACTCAGTAGTCGCCTACGAGCAGTACTTC.

This clone was seen many times. The chain links TRBV7-9 to TRBJ2-5; 8 nucleotides match TRBD1. CDR1 and CDR2 from the germline V gene are SEHNR and FQNEAQ (reference sequence). The CDR3 length is 14 residues. After removal of 5 bases from V and 5 bases from J, the junction contained 7 bases not matched to a gene. In DNA, the CDR3 is TGTGCCAGCAGCACCGGACAGGGATGGGAGACCCAGTACTTC. It codes for CASSTGQGWETQYF. The full variable domain, with the rest looked up from reference TRBV7-9 and TRBJ2-5, is DTGVSQNPRHKITKRGQNVTFRCDPISEHNRLYWYRQTLGQGPEFLTYFQNEAQLEKSRLLSDRFSAERPKGSFSTLEIQRTEQGDSAMYLCASSTGQGWETQYFGPGTRLLVL.

As regards this clone: At the DNA level, this CDR3 is encoded by other sequences in the same sample as well. Written as DNA, the CDR3 is TGTGCCAGCAGCTTAGGCGACAGCAACTACGAGCAGTACTTC. Amino acids: CASSLGDSNYEQYF. The chain uses TRBV7-2 and TRBJ2-7; tentative D call: TRBD1 (5 bases). The CDR3 runs to 14 residues. Between the trimmed V and J ends, which lost 1 base and 3 bases, there was a span of 10 bases. Germline CDR1 and CDR2: SGHTA and FQGNSA.

The CDR3 region is CASRRQGAGETQYF. The CDR3, as DNA: TGTGCCAGCCGCCGACAGGGGGCGGGGGAGACCCAGTACTTC. The J gene is TRBJ2-5, the V gene TRBV5-6; 10 nucleotides match TRBD1. V gave up 7 bases and J gave up 5 bases; unmatched junction bases: 8. The CDR3 consists of 14 residues. Germline CDR1 and CDR2: SGHDT and YYEEEE.

The chain is built from TRBV9 and TRBJ1-2; D might be TRBD1 (5 bases). Per germline, CDR1 SGDLS and CDR2 YYNGEE. Deletions cut 0 bases from V and 4 bases from J, with 13 bases between. The CDR3 length is 15 residues. CDR3 nucleotides: TGTGCCAGCAGCGTAGATCTCTGGGGCCCCTATGGCTACACCTTC. Its protein is CASSVDLWGPYGYTF.

The chain joins TRBV29-1 to TRBJ2-5; 10 nucleotides align to TRBD2. Germline CDR1 SQVTM, CDR2 ANQGSEA. CDR3 length: 16 residues. V gave up 0 bases and J gave up 5 bases; unmatched junction bases: 9. The CDR3 region is CSVEDRAGGPGETQYF. The CDR3, as DNA: TGCAGCGTTGAAGATAGAGCGGGGGGGCCTGGGGAGACCCAGTACTTC.

This chain connects TRBV7-9 to TRBJ2-2, with 7 bases aligning to TRBD1. J lost 4 bases, V lost 0 bases, and 11 bases had no gene match. The germline V gene encodes CDR1 SEHNR and CDR2 FQNEAQ (reference sequence). The CDR3 runs to 18 residues. The CDR3 DNA sequence: TGTGCCAGCAGCTTAGCCACTAGTTTACAGGGGAGCACCGGGGAGCTGTTTTTT. Its translation is CASSLATSLQGSTGELFF.

This chain uses TRBV5-4 with TRBJ1-2, with D tentatively TRBD1 (6 bases). The germline gives CDR1 SGHNT, CDR2 YYREEE (reference sequence). This CDR3 comprises 13 residues. Trimming took 4 bases from V and 2 from J, leaving 9 bases between them. Written as DNA, the CDR3 is TGTGCCAGCAGCCCGGACAGCAACTATGGCTACACCTTC. Protein: CASSPDSNYGYTF.

Only one count was recorded for this clone. The chain recombines TRBV6-1 with TRBJ2-5, with 7 bases fitting TRBD2. Germline V CDR1 and CDR2: MNHNS, SASEGT. V trimming: 3 bases; J trimming: 3 bases; junction bases outside the gene matches: 1. The CDR3 sequence is 13 residues long. The CDR3 sequence is CASSDGGEETQYF. CDR3 DNA: TGTGCCAGCAGTGATGGGGGGGAAGAGACCCAGTACTTC.